One sample yielded the 19 T cell receptor beta chains listed below, sequenced in a study of long-term antiretroviral therapy in people with HIV. Sequencing used immunoSEQ v3.0 at survey level. Some clones are missing from TCRdb's copy, which holds only in-frame ones; the method was immunoSEQ multiplex PCR. The sample has 9,000 to 15,000 clones, over 70% seen once; the top ten hold roughly 15%. The sample consisted of unsorted PBMCs, taken 3 to 3.2 years before starting antiretroviral therapy. These TCRs come from a man aged 35 to 55 with HIV.

This rearrangement joins TRBV28 to TRBJ2-7, with a possible D match to TRBD2 (6 bases). There are 15 residues in the CDR3. The V and J ends lost 5 bases and 3 bases respectively, with 17 bases between them. CDR1 is MDHEN, CDR2 SYDVKM, per germline. The CDR3 sequence is CASSPGTGGHYEQYF. CDR3 coding DNA: TGTGCCAGCAGTCCAGGGACCGGAGGGCACTACGAGCAGTACTTC.

There are a few counts of this clone. The gene calls are TRBV6-6 and TRBJ2-7, with D unclear. Between the trimmed V and J ends, which lost 4 bases and 3 bases, there was a span of 10 bases. The CDR3 totals 13 residues. Per the germline V gene, CDR1 is MNHNY and CDR2 is SVGAGI (reference sequence). CDR3 loop: CASSSSGIYEQYF. Written as DNA, the CDR3 is TGTGCCAGCAGTTCGTCAGGAATCTACGAGCAGTACTTC.

The V gene is TRBV30, the J gene TRBJ2-7; 9 bases line up with TRBD1. This CDR3 has 13 residues. Unmatched junction bases numbered 13, after V lost 4 bases and J lost 12 bases. Germline CDR1 GTSNPN, CDR2 SVGIG (reference sequence). As DNA, the CDR3 is TGTGCCTGGACCCCGGGACAGGGAGGCTTTCGGTACTTC. Protein: CAWTPGQGGFRYF.

This chain joins TRBV7-9 and TRBJ1-5; D call uncertain. CDR1 is SEHNR and CDR2 is FQNEAQ in the germline V gene (reference sequence). This CDR3 has 15 amino acids. Between the trimmed V and J ends, which lost 1 base and 5 bases, there was a span of 12 bases. For the CDR3, the DNA is TGTGCCAGCAGCTTAGTCGAAGGAGCCCATCAGCCCCAGCATTTT. Translating gives CASSLVEGAHQPQHF. The full variable domain, with the rest looked up from reference TRBV7-9 and TRBJ1-5, is DTGVSQNPRHKITKRGQNVTFRCDPISEHNRLYWYRQTLGQGPEFLTYFQNEAQLEKSRLLSDRFSAERPKGSFSTLEIQRTEQGDSAMYLCASSLVEGAHQPQHFGDGTRLSIL.

The rearrangement uses TRBV9 and TRBJ1-5; 9 bases align to TRBD1. CDR3 length: 15 amino acids. The junction had 5 bases not matched to a gene; V was cut back by 4 bases and J by 3 bases. CDR1 and CDR2 (germline): SGDLS, YYNGEE. The CDR3 is CASSPGDRVNQPQHF. DNA for the CDR3: TGTGCCAGCAGCCCGGGGGACAGGGTCAATCAGCCCCAGCATTTT.

The V gene is TRBV5-1, the J gene TRBJ2-7, with 7 nucleotides matching TRBD1. Per germline, CDR1 SGHRS and CDR2 YFSETQ. The ends lost 4 bases at V and 1 base at J; junction bases unmatched: 8. CDR3 length: 15 amino acids. CDR3 sequence reads: CASSKSTGTSYEQYF. The DNA of the CDR3 is TGCGCCAGCAGCAAATCGACAGGGACGTCCTACGAGCAGTACTTC.

The chain employs TRBV29-1 and TRBJ1-1; no clear D. In germline, CDR1 is SQVTM, CDR2 ANQGSEA. The CDR3 spans 13 residues. V was pared by 4 bases and J by 4 bases, with 13 bases between. CDR3 residues: CSVVGSHPTEAFF. The CDR3 DNA reads as TGCAGCGTTGTGGGAAGCCATCCCACTGAAGCTTTCTTT.

The chain has TRBV9 and TRBJ1-2, with D possibly being TRBD1 (6 bases). This CDR3 has 15 amino acids. Per germline, CDR1 SGDLS and CDR2 YYNGEE. V was cut by 0 bases and J by 3 bases, with 12 bases left in between. The CDR3 DNA is TGTGCCAGCAGCGTAGGCAGGGGCAGTTACTATGGCTACACCTTC. Its protein product is CASSVGRGSYYGYTF.

The chain recombines TRBV5-4 with TRBJ1-2; a weak D match, TRBD1 (5 bases). CDR3 length equals 13 residues. CDR1 and CDR2 from the germline V gene are SGHNT and YYREEE (reference sequence). Trimming left V 4 bases short and J 3 bases short, with 10 bases between. The CDR3 loop reads CASSPGLYYGYTF. CDR3 in DNA: TGTGCCAGCAGCCCGGGACTGTACTATGGCTACACCTTC.

The chain is built from TRBV7-2 and TRBJ2-2; D call uncertain. The V end lost 3 bases, the J end lost 2 bases, and 10 bases lay between the germline ends. The germline CDR1 and CDR2 sequences are SGHTA and FQGNSA. This CDR3 has 15 amino acids. The CDR3 nucleotides are TGTGCCAGCAGCTTGGGTAATCTTAACACCGGGGAGCTGTTTTTT. This codes for CASSLGNLNTGELFF.

This chain uses TRBV19 with TRBJ1-5, with D possibly being TRBD1 (5 bases). Per germline, CDR1 LNHDA and CDR2 SQIVND (reference sequence). Deletions cut 0 bases from V and 9 bases from J, with 12 bases between. This CDR3 comprises 14 residues. CDR3 region: CASSIEGGLRPQHF. CDR3 in DNA: TGTGCCAGTAGTATAGAGGGGGGGTTGCGGCCCCAGCATTTT.

CDR3 protein: CASSSRGRENIQYF. CDR3 in DNA: TGTGCCAGCAGCTCCCGCGGGAGGGAAAACATTCAGTACTTC. The chain uses TRBV7-2 and TRBJ2-4; 9 nucleotides line up with TRBD2. Trimming removed 4 bases from V and 5 bases from J; junction bases left unmatched: 3. The CDR3 is 14 residues long. CDR1 is SGHTA, CDR2 FQGNSA, per germline.

V is TRBV27 and J is TRBJ2-7; maybe TRBD1 (7 bases). V was pared by 6 bases and J by 4 bases, with 16 bases between. Germline V lookup: CDR1 MNHEY, CDR2 SMNVEV (reference sequence). The CDR3 runs to 14 residues. CDR3 sequence reads: CASSRRDRHYEQYF. The CDR3 DNA is TGTGCCAGCAGCCGGAGGGACAGACATTACGAGCAGTACTTC.

This clone was observed a single time. V is TRBV7-8 and J is TRBJ2-7, with D possibly being TRBD2 (6 bases). V was shortened by 5 bases and J by 1 base, with 15 bases between the two germline ends. The length of the CDR3 is 15 residues. Germline V gene lookup returns CDR1 SGHVS and CDR2 FQNEAQ. The DNA of the CDR3 is TGTGCCAGCAGCCATACTGGAGGGGCTTCCTACGAGCAGTACTTC. Amino acids: CASSHTGGASYEQYF.

The chain couples TRBV29-1 to TRBJ2-2, with TRBD2 as a possible D gene (5 bases). Germline loops: CDR1 SQVTM, CDR2 ANQGSEA. Trimming pared 7 bases from V and 6 bases from J, leaving 15 bases between. The CDR3 totals 13 residues. In DNA form, the CDR3 reads TGCAGCGCTGTCCGCGGGTGGGCCGGGGAGCTGTTTTTT. Protein: CSAVRGWAGELFF.

The chain carries TRBV7-8 and TRBJ2-7, with D perhaps matching TRBD1 (6 bases). Germline CDR1 and CDR2: SGHVS and FQNEAQ. V lost 7 bases, J lost 7 bases, and 14 bases lay in between. CDR3 length: 12 amino acids. In DNA, the CDR3 is TGTGCCAGCACCTCAGGGGTCTATGAGCAGTACTTC. It encodes CASTSGVYEQYF.

The gene calls are TRBV29-1 and TRBJ2-7; D is possibly TRBD1 (6 bases). The germline V gene encodes CDR1 SQVTM and CDR2 ANQGSEA. This CDR3 is built from 13 residues. V was pared by 5 bases and J by 3 bases, with 14 bases between. CDR3 residues: CSVRRTADYEQYF. The DNA of the CDR3 is TGCAGCGTTAGAAGGACAGCGGACTACGAGCAGTACTTC.

The rearrangement links TRBV6-5 to TRBJ2-4; D not resolved. V gave up 5 bases and J gave up 11 bases, with 19 bases separating them. Looked up from germline, CDR1 is MNHEY and CDR2 is SVGAGI. CDR3 length: 14 amino acids. CDR3 residues: CASSPDPTVLFQYF. Here the CDR3 DNA reads TGTGCCAGCAGTCCGGACCCGACGGTTTTGTTTCAGTACTTC.

This chain joins TRBV9 and TRBJ1-4, with 11 bases lining up with TRBD1. The trim removed 5 bases at V and 6 bases at J, leaving 6 bases unmatched. This CDR3 comprises 15 residues. Per the germline V gene, CDR1 is SGDLS and CDR2 is YYNGEE. The CDR3 DNA follows: TGTGCCAGCAGTGGACAGGGGGCGGAGGATGAAAAACTGTTTTTT. Translating gives CASSGQGAEDEKLFF.